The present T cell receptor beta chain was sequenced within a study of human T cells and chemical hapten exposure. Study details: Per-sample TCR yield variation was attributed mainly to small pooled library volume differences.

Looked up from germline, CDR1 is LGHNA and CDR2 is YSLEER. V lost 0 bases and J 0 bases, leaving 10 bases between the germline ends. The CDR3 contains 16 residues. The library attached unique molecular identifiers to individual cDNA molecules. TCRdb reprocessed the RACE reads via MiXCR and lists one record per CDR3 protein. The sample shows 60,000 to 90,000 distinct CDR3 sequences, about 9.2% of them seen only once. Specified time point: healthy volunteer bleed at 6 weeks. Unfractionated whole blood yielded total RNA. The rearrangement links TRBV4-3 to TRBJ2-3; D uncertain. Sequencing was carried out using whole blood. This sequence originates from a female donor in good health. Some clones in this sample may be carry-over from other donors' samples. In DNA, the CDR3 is TGCGCCAGCAGCCAAGACCCAAGTTCGAGCACAGATACGCAGTATTTT. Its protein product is CASSQDPSSSTDTQYF.